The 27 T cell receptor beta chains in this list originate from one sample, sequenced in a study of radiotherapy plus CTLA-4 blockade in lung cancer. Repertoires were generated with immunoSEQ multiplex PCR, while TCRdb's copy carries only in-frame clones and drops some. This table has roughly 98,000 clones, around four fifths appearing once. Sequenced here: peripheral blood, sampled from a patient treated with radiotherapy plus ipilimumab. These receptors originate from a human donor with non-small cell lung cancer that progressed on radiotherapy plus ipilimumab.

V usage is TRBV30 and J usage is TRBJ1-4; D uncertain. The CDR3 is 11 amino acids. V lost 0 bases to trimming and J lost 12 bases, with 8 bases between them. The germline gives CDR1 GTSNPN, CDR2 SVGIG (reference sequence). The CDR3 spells CAWSVRWELFF. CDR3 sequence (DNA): TGTGCCTGGAGTGTAAGGTGGGAACTGTTTTTT.

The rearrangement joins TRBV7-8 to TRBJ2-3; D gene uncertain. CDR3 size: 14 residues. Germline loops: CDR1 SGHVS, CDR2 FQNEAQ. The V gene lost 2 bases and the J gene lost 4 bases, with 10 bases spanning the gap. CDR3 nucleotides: TGTGCCAGCAGCTTAATTTTGACGGCAGATACGCAGTATTTT. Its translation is CASSLILTADTQYF.

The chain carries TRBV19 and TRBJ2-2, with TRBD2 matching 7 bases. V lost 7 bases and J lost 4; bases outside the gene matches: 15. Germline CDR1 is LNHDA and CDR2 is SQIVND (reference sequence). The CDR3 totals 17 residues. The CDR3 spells CASTLSALALSTGELFF. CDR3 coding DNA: TGTGCCAGTACCCTAAGCGCACTAGCGCTAAGCACCGGGGAGCTGTTTTTT.

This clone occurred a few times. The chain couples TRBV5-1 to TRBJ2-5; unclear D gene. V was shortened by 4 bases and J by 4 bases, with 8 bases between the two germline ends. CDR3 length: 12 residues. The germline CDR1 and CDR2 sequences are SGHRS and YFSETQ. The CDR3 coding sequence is TGCGCCAGCAGCCTCAAGGCAGAGACCCAGTACTTC. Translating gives CASSLKAETQYF. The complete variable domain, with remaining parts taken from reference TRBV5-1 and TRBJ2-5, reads KAGVTQTPRYLIKTRGQQVTLSCSPISGHRSVSWYQQTPGQGLQFLFEYFSETQRNKGNFPGRFSGRQFSNSRSEMNVSTLELGDSALYLCASSLKAETQYFGPGTRLLVL.

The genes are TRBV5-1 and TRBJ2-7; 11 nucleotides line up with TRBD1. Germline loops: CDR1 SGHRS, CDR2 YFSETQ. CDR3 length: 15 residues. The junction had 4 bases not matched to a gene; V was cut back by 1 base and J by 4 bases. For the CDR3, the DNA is TGCGCCAGCAGCTTGTCCGGGACAGGGGGTTACGAGCAGTACTTC. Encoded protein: CASSLSGTGGYEQYF.

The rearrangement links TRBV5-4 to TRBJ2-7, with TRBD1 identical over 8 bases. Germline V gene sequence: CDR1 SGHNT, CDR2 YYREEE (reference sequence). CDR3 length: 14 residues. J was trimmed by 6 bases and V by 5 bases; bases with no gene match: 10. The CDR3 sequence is CASRLPGQGGEQYF. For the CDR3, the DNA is TGTGCCAGCAGGCTACCAGGACAGGGAGGCGAGCAGTACTTC.

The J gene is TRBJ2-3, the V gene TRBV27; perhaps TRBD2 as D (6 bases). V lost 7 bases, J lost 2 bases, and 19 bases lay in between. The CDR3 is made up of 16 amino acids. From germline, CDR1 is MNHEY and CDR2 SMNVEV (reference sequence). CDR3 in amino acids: CASMSNLGGFTDTQYF. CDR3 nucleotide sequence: TGTGCCAGCATGTCCAACCTGGGGGGTTTCACAGATACGCAGTATTTT.

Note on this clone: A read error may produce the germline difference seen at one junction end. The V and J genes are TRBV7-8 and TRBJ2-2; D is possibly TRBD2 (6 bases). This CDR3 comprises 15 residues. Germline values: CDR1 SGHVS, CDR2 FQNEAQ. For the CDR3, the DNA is TGTGCCAGCAACTTACTAGCAGAGAACACCGGGGAGCTGTTTTTT. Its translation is CASNLLAENTGELFF. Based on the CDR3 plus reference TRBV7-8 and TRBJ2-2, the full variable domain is GAGVSQSPRYKVAKRGQDVALRCDPISGHVSLFWYQQALGQGPEFLTYFQNEAQLDKSGLPSDRFFAERPEGSVSTLKIQRTQQEDSAVYLCASNLLAENTGELFFGEGSRLTVL.

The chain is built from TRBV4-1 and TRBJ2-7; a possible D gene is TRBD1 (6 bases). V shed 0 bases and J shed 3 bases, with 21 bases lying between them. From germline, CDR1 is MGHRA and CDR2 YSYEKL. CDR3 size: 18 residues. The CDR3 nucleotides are TGCGCCAGCAGCCAAGAAGACCTACAGGGCCCCGTCCTCTACGAGCAGTACTTC. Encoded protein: CASSQEDLQGPVLYEQYF.

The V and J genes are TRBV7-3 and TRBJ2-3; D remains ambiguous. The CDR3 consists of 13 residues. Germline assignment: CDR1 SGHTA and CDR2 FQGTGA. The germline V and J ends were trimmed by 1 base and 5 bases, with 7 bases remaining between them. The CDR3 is CASSLSRLDTQYF. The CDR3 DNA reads TGTGCCAGCAGCTTAAGCCGGCTAGATACGCAGTATTTT.

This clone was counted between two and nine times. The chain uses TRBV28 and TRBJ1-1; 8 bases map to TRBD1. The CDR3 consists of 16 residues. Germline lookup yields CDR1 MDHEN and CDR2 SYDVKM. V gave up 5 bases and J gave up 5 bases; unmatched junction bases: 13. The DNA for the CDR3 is TGTGCCAGCAGTACCCTCCCCGGACAGGGTCATACTGAAGCTTTCTTT. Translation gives CASSTLPGQGHTEAFF.

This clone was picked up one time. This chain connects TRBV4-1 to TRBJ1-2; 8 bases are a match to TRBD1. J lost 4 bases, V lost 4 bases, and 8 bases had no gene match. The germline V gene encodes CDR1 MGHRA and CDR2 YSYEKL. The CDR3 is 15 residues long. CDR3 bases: TGCGCCAGCAGCCCGGGACAGGACCAGGCCTATGGCTACACCTTC. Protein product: CASSPGQDQAYGYTF.

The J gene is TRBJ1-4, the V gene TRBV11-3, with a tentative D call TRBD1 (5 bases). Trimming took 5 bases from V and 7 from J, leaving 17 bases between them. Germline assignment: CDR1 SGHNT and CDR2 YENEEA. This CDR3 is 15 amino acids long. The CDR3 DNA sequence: TGTGCCAGCAGCGATTCGGGAGGGGCGGGTGAAAAACTGTTTTTT. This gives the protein CASSDSGGAGEKLFF.

The CDR3 loop is CASSFGLAGAGYEQYF. CDR3 nucleotide sequence: TGTGCCAGCAGTTTCGGACTAGCGGGAGCAGGGTACGAGCAGTACTTC. The chain uses TRBV6-5 and TRBJ2-7; 13 bases map to TRBD2. V was clipped by 4 bases and J by 4 bases; unmatched bases: 7. Germline lookup yields CDR1 MNHEY and CDR2 SVGAGI. This CDR3 has 16 residues.

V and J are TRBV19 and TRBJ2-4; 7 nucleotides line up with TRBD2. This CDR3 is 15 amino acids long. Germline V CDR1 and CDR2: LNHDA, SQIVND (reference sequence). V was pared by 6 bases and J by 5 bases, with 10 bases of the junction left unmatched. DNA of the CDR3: TGTGCCAGTAGGGCCGCTCCGGGAGGTGAAAACATTCAGTACTTC. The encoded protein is CASRAAPGGENIQYF.

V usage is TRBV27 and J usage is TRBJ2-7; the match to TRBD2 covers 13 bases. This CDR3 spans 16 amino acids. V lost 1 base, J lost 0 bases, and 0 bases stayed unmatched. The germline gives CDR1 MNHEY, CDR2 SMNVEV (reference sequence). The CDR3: CASSLWTSGSSYEQYF. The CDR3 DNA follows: TGTGCCAGCAGTTTATGGACTAGCGGGAGCTCCTACGAGCAGTACTTC.

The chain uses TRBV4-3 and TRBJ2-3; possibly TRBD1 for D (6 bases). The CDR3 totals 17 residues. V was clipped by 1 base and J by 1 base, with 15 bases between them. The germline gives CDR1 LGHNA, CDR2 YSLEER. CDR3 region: CASSQVTPGHGTDTQYF. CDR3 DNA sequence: TGCGCCAGCAGCCAAGTAACTCCGGGACACGGCACAGATACGCAGTATTTT.

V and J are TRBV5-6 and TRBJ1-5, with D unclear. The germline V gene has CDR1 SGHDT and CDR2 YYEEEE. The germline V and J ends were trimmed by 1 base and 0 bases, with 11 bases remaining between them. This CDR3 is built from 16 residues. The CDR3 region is CASSLWGTDSNQPQHF. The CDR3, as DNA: TGTGCCAGCAGCTTGTGGGGTACAGATAGCAATCAGCCCCAGCATTTT.

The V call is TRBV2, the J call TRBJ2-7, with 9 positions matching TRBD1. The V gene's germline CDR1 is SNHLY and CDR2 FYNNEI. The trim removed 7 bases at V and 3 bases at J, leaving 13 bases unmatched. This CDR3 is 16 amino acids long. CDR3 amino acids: CASKGRWGQGFYEQYF. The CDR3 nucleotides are TGTGCCAGCAAAGGGAGGTGGGGACAGGGCTTCTACGAGCAGTACTTC.

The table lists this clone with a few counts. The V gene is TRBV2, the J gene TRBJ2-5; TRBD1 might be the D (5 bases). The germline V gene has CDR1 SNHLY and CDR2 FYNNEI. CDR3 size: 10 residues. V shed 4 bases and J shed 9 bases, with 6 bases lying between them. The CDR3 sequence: CASSGGPQYF. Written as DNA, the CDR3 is TGTGCCAGCAGTGGGGGCCCCCAGTACTTC.

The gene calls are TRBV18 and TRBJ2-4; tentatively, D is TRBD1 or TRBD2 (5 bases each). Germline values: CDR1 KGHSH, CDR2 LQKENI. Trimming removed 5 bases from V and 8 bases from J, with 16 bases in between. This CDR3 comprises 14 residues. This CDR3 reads CASSVQGPRDIQYF. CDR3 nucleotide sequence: TGTGCCAGCTCAGTCCAGGGACCTCGGGACATTCAGTACTTC.

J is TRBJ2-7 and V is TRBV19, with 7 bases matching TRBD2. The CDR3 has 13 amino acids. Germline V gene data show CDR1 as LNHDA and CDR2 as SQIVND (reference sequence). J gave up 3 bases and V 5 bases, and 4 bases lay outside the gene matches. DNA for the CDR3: TGTGCCAGTAGTTTGGGGAGGGGCTACGAGCAGTACTTC. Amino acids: CASSLGRGYEQYF.

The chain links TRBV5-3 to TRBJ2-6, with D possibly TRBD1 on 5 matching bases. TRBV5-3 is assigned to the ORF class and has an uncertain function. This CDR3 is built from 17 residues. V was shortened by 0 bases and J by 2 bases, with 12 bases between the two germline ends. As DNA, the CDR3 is TGTGCCAGAAGCTTGGAGGGGTCCCGTGCTGGGGCCAACGTCCTGACTTTC. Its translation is CARSLEGSRAGANVLTF.

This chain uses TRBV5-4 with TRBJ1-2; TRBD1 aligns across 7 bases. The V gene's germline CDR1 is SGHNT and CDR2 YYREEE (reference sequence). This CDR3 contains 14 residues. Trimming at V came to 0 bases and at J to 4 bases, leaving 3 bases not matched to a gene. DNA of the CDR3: TGTGCCAGCAGCTTGGTGGGACAGCCCTATGGCTACACCTTC. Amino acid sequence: CASSLVGQPYGYTF.

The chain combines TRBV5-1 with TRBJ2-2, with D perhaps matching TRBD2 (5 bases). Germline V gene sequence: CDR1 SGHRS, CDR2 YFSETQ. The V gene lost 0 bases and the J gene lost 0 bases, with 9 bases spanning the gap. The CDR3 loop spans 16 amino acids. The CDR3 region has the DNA TGCGCCAGCAGCTTGGCGGACTCGGCGAACACCGGGGAGCTGTTTTTT. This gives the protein CASSLADSANTGELFF.

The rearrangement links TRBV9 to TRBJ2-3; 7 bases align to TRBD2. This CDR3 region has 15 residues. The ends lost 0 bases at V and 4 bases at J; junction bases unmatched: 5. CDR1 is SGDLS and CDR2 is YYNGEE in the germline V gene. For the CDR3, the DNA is TGTGCCAGCAGCGTAGTCGGGGGGATGGCAGATACGCAGTATTTT. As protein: CASSVVGGMADTQYF.

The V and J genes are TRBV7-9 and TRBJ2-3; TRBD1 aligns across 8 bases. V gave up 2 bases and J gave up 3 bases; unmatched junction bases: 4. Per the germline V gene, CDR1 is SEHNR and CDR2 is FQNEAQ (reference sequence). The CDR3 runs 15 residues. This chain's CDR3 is CASSLWTGRTDTQYF. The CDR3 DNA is TGTGCCAGCAGCTTATGGACAGGGAGGACAGATACGCAGTATTTT.